One and the same sample provided the 31 T cell receptor beta chains below, sequenced in a study of molecular identifiers for immune sequencing clone quantification. TCRdb processed the PCR reads anew with MiXCR; each CDR3 protein has one entry. The data contain over 50,000 distinct CDR3 sequences, 35% to 40% of them singletons. Sample: naive CD8+ T cells from blood, with Jurkat cell RNA spiked in. As to subset: FACS-sorted CD8+CD4-CCR7+CD45RA+ naive T cells. The receptor set was obtained from a human donor in good health. Some libraries in this study had Jurkat cell RNA spiked in.

Turning to this clonotype: One end of the junction does not line up with germline, which may come from a read error. Here the CDR3 DNA reads TGCGCCTGCAGCCACAGGGATCAGCCCCAGCATTTT. Translating it yields CACSHRDQPQHF. The V call is TRBV10-1, the J call TRBJ1-5, with a possible D match to TRBD1 (6 bases). The germline V gene encodes CDR1 WNHNN and CDR2 SYGVQD (reference sequence). This CDR3 spans 12 amino acids.

This rearrangement joins TRBV29-1 to TRBJ1-2, with D tentatively TRBD1 (6 bases). Germline CDR1 is SQVTM and CDR2 is ANQGSEA. This CDR3 is 13 amino acids long. The V gene lost 7 bases and the J gene lost 5 bases, with 17 bases spanning the gap. The chain's CDR3 is CSAVQGSRYGYTF. CDR3 sequence (DNA): TGCAGCGCCGTACAGGGAAGCCGGTATGGCTACACCTTC.

For this clonotype: Lacking the conserved final phenylalanine or tryptophan, this CDR3 likely reflects a read error. The chain joins TRBV20-1 to TRBJ1-6; TRBD1 might be the D (6 bases). The CDR3 spans 16 residues. Looked up from germline, CDR1 is DFQATT and CDR2 is SNEGSKA (reference sequence). The DNA of the CDR3 is TGCAGCGCTAGAGATCTGGGGGGCGCGTTGAATTCACCCCTCCACTAT. This sequence encodes CSARDLGGALNSPLHY.

V and J are TRBV7-2 and TRBJ1-5, with D maybe TRBD1 (5 bases). Germline-derived CDR1 and CDR2 are SGHTA and FQGNSA. The V and J ends lost 4 bases and 2 bases respectively, with 12 bases between them. The CDR3 is 15 amino acids. CDR3 bases: TGTGCCAGCAGCTCCTGGGGGGGGGGCAATCAGCCCCAGCATTTT. Translation: CASSSWGGGNQPQHF.

This clonotype has just a few counts. The chain couples TRBV11-2 to TRBJ2-1; D is unclear. V was cut by 1 base and J by 1 base, with 17 bases left in between. The CDR3 is 18 residues long. Looked up from germline, CDR1 is SGHAT and CDR2 is FQNNGV. Here the CDR3 reads CASSLGTASTGSYNEQFF. DNA for the CDR3: TGTGCCAGCAGCTTAGGGACGGCGAGTACGGGTTCCTACAATGAGCAGTTCTTC.

In this sample, this clonotype turned up many times. This chain uses TRBV6-5 with TRBJ2-7, with D hard to call. Germline CDR1 is MNHEY and CDR2 is SVGAGI. Trimming stripped 0 bases from V and 3 bases from J, with 12 bases between. The CDR3 is 15 residues long. CDR3 sequence: CASSYSSGSLYEQYF. In DNA, the CDR3 is TGTGCCAGCAGTTACTCATCAGGCTCCCTCTACGAGCAGTACTTC.

In its sample, this clonotype was seen a few times. The chain employs TRBV6-6 and TRBJ2-2; a possible D gene is TRBD1 (5 bases). CDR1 and CDR2 from the germline V gene are MNHNY and SVGAGI (reference sequence). The CDR3 contains 14 residues. Trimming pared 6 bases from V and 3 bases from J, leaving 11 bases between. This CDR3 is CASREQEYTGELFF. The CDR3 DNA reads as TGTGCCAGCAGAGAACAGGAATACACCGGGGAGCTGTTTTTT.

The V call is TRBV6-5, the J call TRBJ1-1; D uncertain. V lost 6 bases, J lost 3 bases, and 11 bases lay in between. CDR3 length equals 13 residues. Germline V gene sequence: CDR1 MNHEY, CDR2 SVGAGI. The CDR3 reads CASRVQMDTEAFF. Written as DNA, the CDR3 is TGTGCCAGCAGGGTGCAAATGGACACTGAAGCTTTCTTT.

With respect to this clonotype: Just one base apart from a much larger clone, this may be a read error. V gene TRBV7-6 combines with J gene TRBJ1-3, with 10 bases identical to TRBD1. The CDR3 runs to 15 residues. The ends lost 5 bases at V and 2 bases at J; junction bases unmatched: 3. Germline lookup yields CDR1 SGHVS and CDR2 FNYEAQ. The CDR3 loop is CASSVGQGAGNTIYF. CDR3 nucleotides: TGTGCCAGCAGCGTAGGACAGGGGGCTGGAAACACCATATATTTT.

Comment on this clonotype: This may arise from a read error, as a much more abundant clone is one base away. The chain employs TRBV5-6 and TRBJ1-5; TRBD1 agrees at 8 bases. Germline V gene sequence: CDR1 SGHDT, CDR2 YYEEEE. The CDR3 contains 15 residues. Trimming took 7 bases from V and 11 from J; bases not matched to a gene: 17. The CDR3 loop reads CASGSGGQAPVAQHF. The CDR3 nucleotides are TGTGCCAGCGGCTCTGGGGGACAGGCCCCTGTGGCCCAGCATTTT.

The rearrangement uses TRBV20-1 and TRBJ2-7; TRBD1 agrees at 7 bases. V trimming: 0 bases; J trimming: 6 bases; junction bases outside the gene matches: 11. The germline CDR1 and CDR2 sequences are DFQATT and SNEGSKA (reference sequence). The CDR3 sequence is 15 residues long. The CDR3 loop reads CSARDYRDRDSEQYF. For the CDR3, the DNA is TGCAGTGCTAGAGACTATAGGGACAGAGACTCCGAGCAGTACTTC.

The V and J genes are TRBV7-9 and TRBJ2-1; 11 nucleotides line up with TRBD2. The CDR3 spans 15 residues. V shed 5 bases, J shed 7 bases, and the junction held 7 bases outside the gene matches. CDR1 and CDR2 (germline): SEHNR, FQNEAQ (reference sequence). The CDR3 sequence: CASSQLAGEGNEQFF. For the CDR3, the DNA is TGTGCCAGCAGCCAACTAGCGGGAGAAGGGAATGAGCAGTTCTTC.

The CDR3 DNA sequence: TGTGCCAGTAGTAGGACAGGGACCACCGGGGAGCTGTTTTTT. It codes for CASSRTGTTGELFF. The chain joins TRBV19 to TRBJ2-2; 8 bases align to TRBD1. V shed 4 bases and J 4 bases; nucleotides not matched to a gene: 2. Germline V CDR1 and CDR2: LNHDA, SQIVND (reference sequence). This CDR3 is 14 amino acids long.

The CDR3 loop is CSVMSRGPVAGANVLTF. The DNA for the CDR3 is TGCAGCGTTATGTCCCGCGGCCCTGTCGCTGGGGCCAACGTCCTGACTTTC. V is TRBV29-1 and J is TRBJ2-6; D is uncertain. Germline V lookup: CDR1 SQVTM, CDR2 ANQGSEA. The V end was cut by 5 bases, the J end by 2 bases, with 19 bases between. The CDR3 extends over 17 amino acids.

A note on this clonotype: The CDR3 does not close with the conserved phenylalanine or tryptophan, likely indicating a read error. V is TRBV7-2 and J is TRBJ2-5, with D hard to call. CDR3 length: 16 residues. Germline V gene sequence: CDR1 SGHTA, CDR2 FQGNSA. Trimming removed 1 base at V and 0 bases at J, with 12 bases between. DNA for the CDR3: TGTGCCAGCAGCTTAGAAATCAGGACCCACCAAGAGACCCAGTACATC. Protein: CASSLEIRTHQETQYI.

This clonotype came up many times. The chain employs TRBV14 and TRBJ2-2; D tentatively fits TRBD1 or TRBD2 (5 bases each). The CDR3 contains 13 residues. V shed 1 base and J shed 6 bases, with 6 bases lying between them. Per the germline V gene, CDR1 is SGHDN and CDR2 is FVKESK. CDR3 in amino acids: CASSQVGAGELFF. CDR3 in DNA: TGTGCCAGCAGCCAAGTGGGGGCCGGGGAGCTGTTTTTT.

Only a few counts were recorded for this clonotype. The chain joins TRBV7-2 to TRBJ2-1, with 8 bases fitting TRBD2. Per germline, CDR1 SGHTA and CDR2 FQGNSA. The CDR3 covers 14 residues. Trimming removed 7 bases from V and 8 bases from J; junction bases left unmatched: 10. The CDR3 DNA reads as TGTGCCAGCACCTTTCGGGGGGGCTCAGATGAGCAGTTCTTC. Translating it yields CASTFRGGSDEQFF.

The chain is built from TRBV28 and TRBJ2-6; the match to TRBD1 covers 10 bases. Per germline, CDR1 MDHEN and CDR2 SYDVKM. J lost 3 bases, V lost 8 bases, and 31 bases had no gene match. The CDR3 covers 24 residues. CDR3 DNA sequence: TGTGCCAGCGGTCCCAAAATGATCGGCCTGGCGACAGGGGGCGCTTTACGTGGGGCCAACGTCCTGACTTTC. Translated: CASGPKMIGLATGGALRGANVLTF. Full variable domain (rest looked up from reference TRBV28 and TRBJ2-6): DVKVTQSSRYLVKRTGEKVFLECVQDMDHENMFWYRQDPGLGLRLIYFSYDVKMKEKGDIPEGYSVSREKKERFSLILESASTNQTSMYLCASGPKMIGLATGGALRGANVLTFGAGSRLTVL.

J is TRBJ2-3 and V is TRBV12-3 or TRBV12-4; 7 positions agree with TRBD2. CDR3 length: 15 amino acids. The V gene end was trimmed by 3 bases and the J gene end by 6 bases; junction bases not matched to a gene: 9. As DNA, the CDR3 is TGTGCCAGCAGTTTCGGGCGGGAGCTGGGTGATACGCAGTATTTT. Protein: CASSFGRELGDTQYF.

Worth noting for this clonotype: A much bigger clone sits one base away, suggesting this may be a read error. The rearrangement joins TRBV5-3 to TRBJ2-3; no clear D gene. TRBV5-3 has ORF status, its function being uncertain. The V end lost 8 bases, the J end lost 5 bases, and 15 bases lay between the germline ends. The CDR3 runs 13 residues. DNA for the CDR3: TGTGCCAGCAGCACCAGAGAGAAAGATACGCAGTATTTT. This codes for CASSTREKDTQYF.

This clonotype was seen only once. The conserved phenylalanine or tryptophan normally closing the CDR3 is absent here, so this likely arose from a read error. V and J are TRBV7-2 and TRBJ2-5; D remains ambiguous. CDR1 is SGHTA and CDR2 is FQGNSA in the germline V gene. CDR3 size: 12 residues. With 5 bases removed from V and 7 bases from J, the gap between germline ends came to 11 bases. CDR3 sequence: CASSHYVRTQYY. DNA of the CDR3: TGTGCCAGCAGCCACTACGTCCGGACCCAGTACTAC.

This clonotype was detected only a few times. The chain links TRBV7-9 to TRBJ1-2; D not certain. Germline CDR1 SEHNR, CDR2 FQNEAQ (reference sequence). The V end was cut by 6 bases, the J end by 2 bases, with 13 bases between. The CDR3 has 14 residues. The CDR3 bases are TGTGCCAGCAGGCCGAACCGGGGAAACTATGGCTACACCTTC. As protein: CASRPNRGNYGYTF.

Details on this clonotype: A much bigger clone sits one base away, suggesting this may be a read error. The chain employs TRBV4-3 and TRBJ1-1; D is uncertain. The CDR3 length is 15 residues. Germline assignment: CDR1 LGHNA and CDR2 YSLEER. Deletions cut 1 base from V and 3 bases from J, with 12 bases between. In DNA, the CDR3 is TGCGCCAGCAGCCAAGGAGTCATCAATTACACTGAAGCTTTCTTT. This encodes CASSQGVINYTEAFF.

With regard to this clonotype: A much larger clone is a single base away; this may be a read error. The gene calls are TRBV29-1 and TRBJ2-7, with 8 bases lining up with TRBD2. Germline V gene sequence: CDR1 SQVTM, CDR2 ANQGSEA. The CDR3 covers 13 residues. The DNA of the CDR3 is TGCTGCGGTGGGGGAGCGGGAGTCAGAGAGCAGTACTTC. Translated: CCGGGAGVREQYF.

A few counts support this clonotype. It may be a read error: a sequence one base away is much more abundant. The V and J genes are TRBV7-2 and TRBJ2-7; the D is unclear. Germline V gene lookup returns CDR1 SGHTA and CDR2 FQGNSA. V lost 1 base and J 5 bases, leaving 12 bases between the germline ends. The CDR3 has 14 amino acids. In DNA form, the CDR3 reads TGTGCCAGCAGCTTAGAGTTTCTGACCCACGAGCAGTACTTC. The encoded protein is CASSLEFLTHEQYF.

A remark on this clonotype: This may stem from a read error, because a much larger clone lies one nucleotide away. The V call is TRBV9, the J call TRBJ1-2, with D maybe TRBD1 (5 bases). Germline CDR1 is SGDLS and CDR2 is YYNGEE. The CDR3 loop spans 14 amino acids. CDR3 in amino acids: CAGSVAGTNYGYTF. CDR3 nucleotide sequence: TGTGCCGGCAGCGTAGCTGGGACGAACTATGGCTACACCTTC.

At least ten counts were recorded for this clonotype. The chain combines TRBV28 with TRBJ2-3; D call uncertain. CDR1 is MDHEN and CDR2 is SYDVKM in the germline V gene. V was cut by 5 bases and J by 4 bases, with 16 bases left in between. The CDR3 consists of 15 residues. The CDR3 here is CASSQLIEASDTQYF. CDR3 bases: TGTGCCAGCAGTCAGCTTATTGAGGCGTCAGATACGCAGTATTTT.

With respect to this clonotype: A much more abundant neighbour one base away suggests this may be a read error. The chain combines TRBV28 with TRBJ1-1, with a tentative D call TRBD1 (6 bases). The CDR3 sequence is 13 residues long. Germline lookup yields CDR1 MDHEN and CDR2 SYDVKM. This CDR3 reads CASSTGSVLEAIF. CDR3 sequence (DNA): TGTGCCAGCAGCACAGGGTCAGTGCTTGAAGCTATCTTT. The entire variable domain, with the rest obtained from reference TRBV28 and TRBJ1-1, is as follows: DVKVTQSSRYLVKRTGEKVFLECVQDMDHENMFWYRQDPGLGLRLIYFSYDVKMKEKGDIPEGYSVSREKKERFSLILESASTNQTSMYLCASSTGSVLEAIFGQGTRLTVV.

This clonotype has ten or more counts. J is TRBJ2-3 and V is TRBV9, with D possibly called TRBD1 or TRBD2 (5 bases each). V gave up 3 bases and J gave up 5 bases, with 13 bases separating them. The CDR3 contains 14 residues. Per germline, CDR1 SGDLS and CDR2 YYNGEE. The CDR3, as DNA: TGTGCCAGCAGCGACGGGACGTCCGTAGATACGCAGTATTTT. Translation: CASSDGTSVDTQYF.

The genes are TRBV20-1 and TRBJ2-5, with TRBD1 matching over 7 bases. The germline V gene encodes CDR1 DFQATT and CDR2 SNEGSKA (reference sequence). With 6 bases clipped from V and 5 bases from J, the junction kept 6 bases outside the gene matches. CDR3 length: 12 amino acids. CDR3 coding DNA: TGCAGTGCCATCCGACAGGGTGAGACCCAGTACTTC. It is translated as CSAIRQGETQYF.

This clonotype was observed many times. The chain couples TRBV27 to TRBJ2-6; no reliable D call. Germline CDR1 and CDR2: MNHEY and SMNVEV (reference sequence). This CDR3 spans 14 amino acids. V lost 5 bases and J 0 bases, leaving 5 bases between the germline ends. The CDR3 DNA is TGTGCCAGCAGTCCCTACTCTGGGGCCAACGTCCTGACTTTC. Translating gives CASSPYSGANVLTF.